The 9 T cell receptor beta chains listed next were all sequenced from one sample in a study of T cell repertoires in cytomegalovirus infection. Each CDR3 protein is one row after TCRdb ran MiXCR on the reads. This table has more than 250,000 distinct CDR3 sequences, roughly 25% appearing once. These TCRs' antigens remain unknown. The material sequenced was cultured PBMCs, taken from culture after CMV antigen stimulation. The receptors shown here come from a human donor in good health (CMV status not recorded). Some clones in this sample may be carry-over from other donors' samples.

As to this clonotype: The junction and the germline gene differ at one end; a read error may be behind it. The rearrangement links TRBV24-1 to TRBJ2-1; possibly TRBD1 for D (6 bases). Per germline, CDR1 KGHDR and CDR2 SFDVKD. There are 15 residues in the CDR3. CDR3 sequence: CATGEQGSVYNEQFF. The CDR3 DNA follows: TGTGCCACCGGTGAACAGGGTAGCGTCTACAATGAGCAGTTCTTC.

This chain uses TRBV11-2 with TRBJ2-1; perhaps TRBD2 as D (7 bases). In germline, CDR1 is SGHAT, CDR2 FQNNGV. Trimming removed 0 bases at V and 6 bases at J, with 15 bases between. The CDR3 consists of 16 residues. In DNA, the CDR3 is TGTGCCAGCAGCTTAGATCATGCCGGGGGGCCCAATGAGCAGTTCTTC. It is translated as CASSLDHAGGPNEQFF.

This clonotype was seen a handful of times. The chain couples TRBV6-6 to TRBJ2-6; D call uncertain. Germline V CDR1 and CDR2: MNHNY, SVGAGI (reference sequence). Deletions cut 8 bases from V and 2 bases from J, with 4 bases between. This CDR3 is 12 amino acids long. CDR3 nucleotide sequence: TGTGCCAGCCTGACTGGGGCCAACGTCCTGACTTTC. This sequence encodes CASLTGANVLTF.

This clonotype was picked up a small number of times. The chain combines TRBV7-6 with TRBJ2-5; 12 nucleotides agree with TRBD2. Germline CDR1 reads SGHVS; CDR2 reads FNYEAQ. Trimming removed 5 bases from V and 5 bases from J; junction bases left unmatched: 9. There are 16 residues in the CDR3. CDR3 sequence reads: CASSGSSGRAGETQYF. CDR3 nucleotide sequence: TGTGCCAGCAGCGGATCTAGCGGGAGGGCCGGGGAGACCCAGTACTTC.

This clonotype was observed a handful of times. CDR3 bases: TGTGCCAGCACCGGCCCTGTCCGTGCCTACACCTTC. Residues: CASTGPVRAYTF. V usage is TRBV28 and J usage is TRBJ1-2; D call uncertain. V was pared by 7 bases and J by 10 bases, with 16 bases between. CDR3 length: 12 amino acids. Germline V gene lookup returns CDR1 MDHEN and CDR2 SYDVKM.

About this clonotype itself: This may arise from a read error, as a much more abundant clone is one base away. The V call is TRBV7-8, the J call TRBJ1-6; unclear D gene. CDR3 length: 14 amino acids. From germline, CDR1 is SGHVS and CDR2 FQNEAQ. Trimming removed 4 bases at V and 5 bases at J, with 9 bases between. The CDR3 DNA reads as TGTGCCAGCAGCTACAGACAAAATAATTCACCCCTCCACTTT. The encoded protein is CASSYRQNNSPLHF. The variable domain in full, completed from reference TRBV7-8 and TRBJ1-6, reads GAGVSQSPRYKVAKRGQDVALRCDPISGHVSLFWYQQALGQGPEFLTYFQNEAQLDKSGLPSDRFFAERPEGSVSTLKIQRTQQEDSAVYLCASSYRQNNSPLHFGNGTRLTVT.

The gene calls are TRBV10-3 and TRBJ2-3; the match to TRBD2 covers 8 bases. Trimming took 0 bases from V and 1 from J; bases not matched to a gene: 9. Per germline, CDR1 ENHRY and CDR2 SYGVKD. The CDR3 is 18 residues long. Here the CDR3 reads CAISESIYDGRGTDTQYF. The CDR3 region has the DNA TGTGCCATCAGTGAGTCGATCTACGACGGGAGGGGCACAGATACGCAGTATTTT.

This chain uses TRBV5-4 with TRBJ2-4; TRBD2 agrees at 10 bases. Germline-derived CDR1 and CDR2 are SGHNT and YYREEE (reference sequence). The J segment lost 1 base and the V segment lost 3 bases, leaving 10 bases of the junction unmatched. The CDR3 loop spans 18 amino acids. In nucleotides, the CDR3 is TGTGCCAGCAGCTCGCAAGCGGGAGGGGCGAGTGCCAAAAACATTCAGTACTTC. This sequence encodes CASSSQAGGASAKNIQYF.

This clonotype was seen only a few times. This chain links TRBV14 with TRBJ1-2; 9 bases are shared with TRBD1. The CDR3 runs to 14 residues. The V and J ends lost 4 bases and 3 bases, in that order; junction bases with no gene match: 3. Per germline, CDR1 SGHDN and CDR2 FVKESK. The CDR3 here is CASSRTGVYYGYTF. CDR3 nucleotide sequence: TGTGCCAGCAGCCGGACAGGGGTATACTATGGCTACACCTTC. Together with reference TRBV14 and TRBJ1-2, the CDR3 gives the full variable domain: EAGVTQFPSHSVIEKGQTVTLRCDPISGHDNLYWYRRVMGKEIKFLLHFVKESKQDESGMPNNRFLAERTGGTYSTLKVQPAELEDSGVYFCASSRTGVYYGYTFGSGTRLTVV.